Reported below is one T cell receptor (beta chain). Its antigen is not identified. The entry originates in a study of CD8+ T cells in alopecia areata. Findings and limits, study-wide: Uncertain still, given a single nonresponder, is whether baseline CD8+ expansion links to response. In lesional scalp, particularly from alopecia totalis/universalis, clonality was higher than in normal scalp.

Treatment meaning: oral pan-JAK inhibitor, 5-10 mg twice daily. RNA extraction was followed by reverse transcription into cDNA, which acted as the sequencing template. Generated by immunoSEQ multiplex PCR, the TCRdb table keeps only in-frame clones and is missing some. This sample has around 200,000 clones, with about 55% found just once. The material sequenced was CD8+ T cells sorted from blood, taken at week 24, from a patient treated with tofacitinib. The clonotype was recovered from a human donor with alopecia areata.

CDR3 DNA sequence: TGTGCCAGCAGCCAAGACAGTTGGGACATTCAGTACTTC. Its protein is CASSQDSWDIQYF. The genes are TRBV6-5 and TRBJ2-4; D is perhaps TRBD1 (5 bases). Trimming shortened V by 6 bases and J by 8 bases, and 14 bases separated the two germline ends. There are 13 residues in the CDR3. Germline V CDR1 and CDR2: MNHEY, SVGAGI.